This TCR beta chain was profiled in a study of CD8 T cells in ankylosing spondylitis. Per the germline V gene, CDR1 is SGHAT and CDR2 is FQDESV (reference sequence). The V and J ends lost 2 bases and 0 bases respectively, with 16 bases between them. The CDR3 is 17 residues long. This clonotype showed up just a few times. Its target is not known. Construction of TCR beta libraries was performed using quantitative 5'-RACE with molecular barcodes. Each CDR3 protein gets one entry after TCRdb re-called the 5' RACE reads with MiXCR. This sample carries about 440,000 distinct CDR3 sequences, 15% to 20% of them seen once, and the ten largest clones take 1%. Study-wide points: Disease-associated clonotypes exhibited CD8+ identity and were relatively infrequent in peripheral blood. Disease-linked clones reportedly concentrated significantly in matched ankylosing spondylitis synovial fluid. Seemingly characteristic of ankylosing spondylitis blood was a TCR beta motif consisting of roughly 8 highly homologous variants.

Sequencing used blood, either unsorted or a sorted T cell fraction (not recorded which). The clonotype was recovered from a male donor with ankylosing spondylitis. The V call is TRBV11-1, the J call TRBJ1-1, with a tentative D call TRBD1 (6 bases). The DNA of the CDR3 is TGTGCCAGCAGCTTATCAGGGGCAACAGCGTTGAACACTGAAGCTTTCTTT. This sequence encodes CASSLSGATALNTEAFF.